This TCR beta chain is from a study of identical twins. MiXCR, run by TCRdb on the 5' RACE reads, gives a single entry per CDR3 protein. Seen here are hundreds of thousands of distinct CDR3 sequences, 9% to 15% observed once, and the top ten hold about 1.5%. This clonotype was counted a few times. The CDR3 is 16 amino acids. The germline V gene has CDR1 MDHEN and CDR2 SYDVKM. J was trimmed by 4 bases and V by 5 bases; bases with no gene match: 4. These data were likewise used in another study, on yellow fever vaccine responses in identical twins.

V usage is TRBV28 and J usage is TRBJ2-5, with 16 bases that match TRBD2. This TCR came from a woman aged 18-29 years in good health. The material sequenced was PBMCs. CDR3 loop: CASSPGTSGRGETQYF. DNA for the CDR3: TGTGCCAGCAGTCCCGGGACTAGCGGGAGGGGAGAGACCCAGTACTTC.